This TCR beta chain was profiled in a study of early T cells in non-severe SARS-CoV-2 infection. Study overall: Bulk RNA isolated from unsorted whole blood underwent sequencing; chains were not paired.

Individual cDNA molecules each received unique molecular identifiers attached to them. Via MiXCR, TCRdb re-called the 5' RACE reads, giving one row per CDR3 protein. The sample comprises roughly 53,000 distinct CDR3 sequences, approximately 10% of which are singletons, and around 20% rests with the top ten. Germline values: CDR1 MNHEY, CDR2 SVGEGT. V lost 5 bases to trimming and J lost 6 bases, with 5 bases between them. The CDR3 is 12 residues long. There are many counts of this clonotype. The chain joins TRBV6-2 or TRBV6-3 to TRBJ1-6, with no clear D. Sequenced: whole blood. This receptor was taken from an adult who was a healthcare worker with PCR-confirmed SARS-CoV-2 infection or an uninfected control (not recorded which). CDR3 protein: CASSMANSPLHF. In DNA, the CDR3 is TGTGCCAGCAGTATGGCTAATTCACCCCTCCACTTT.